One T cell receptor beta chain is described in this entry. The antigen remains unidentified. Every donor, a Caucasian adult, lived in Nashville, Tennessee. V was pared by 5 bases and J by 1 base, with 17 bases between. The germline gives CDR1 SGHTA, CDR2 FQGNSA. The CDR3 has 16 residues. Method: immunoSEQ multiplex PCR; TCRdb's copy keeps in-frame clones and lacks some. The sample holds 850,000 to 1,200,000 clones, around 76% seen once. The source of the sample is a study of shared clonotypes between healthy human individuals. Study-level findings and limits: Richness estimates generally favored naive over memory subsets. Represented diversity (both genetic and exposure-history) was limited by the small number of donors.

The chain uses TRBV7-2 and TRBJ2-5, with D perhaps assigned TRBD1 or TRBD2 (6 bases each). The clonotype comes from a man between 18 and 29 years old in good health. Input material: memory CD4+ T cells sorted from blood. The subset is: CD45RA-negative fraction. CDR3 sequence: CASSREGGLSQETQYF. For the CDR3, the DNA is TGTGCCAGCAGCCGAGAGGGGGGACTCAGCCAAGAGACCCAGTACTTC. Full variable domain (missing parts from reference TRBV7-2 and TRBJ2-5): GAGVSQSPSNKVTEKGKDVELRCDPISGHTALYWYRQSLGQGLEFLIYFQGNSAPDKSGLPSDRFSAERTGGSVSTLTIQRTQQEDSAVYLCASSREGGLSQETQYFGPGTRLLVL.